The next 18 T cell receptor beta chains were all read from a single sample in a study of blood T cells in healthy people across ages. The second PCR ran roughly 7 to 11 cycles with a sample-barcoded 5' primer and J-beta primers. TCRdb processed the 5' RACE reads anew with MiXCR; each CDR3 protein has one entry. In the table there are 900,000 to 950,000 distinct CDR3 sequences, 25% to 30% of which are singletons. A further study also used this sample, focusing on T cells of mothers and their children.

The sample consisted of blood. Receptors were obtained from a woman aged 40 to 49 in good health.

This clonotype appeared once. The chain uses TRBV20-1 and TRBJ2-7; 12 nucleotides agree with TRBD2. After removal of 6 bases from V and 0 bases from J, the junction contained 6 bases not matched to a gene. This CDR3 region has 15 residues. The germline gives CDR1 DFQATT, CDR2 SNEGSKA (reference sequence). The CDR3 sequence is CSANLAGGLSYEQYF. CDR3 DNA: TGCAGTGCAAACCTAGCGGGGGGGCTCTCCTACGAGCAGTACTTC.

This chain uses TRBV5-1 with TRBJ2-3; D uncertain. Germline V gene lookup returns CDR1 SGHRS and CDR2 YFSETQ. This CDR3 has 15 amino acids. Trimming pared 3 bases from V and 2 bases from J, leaving 13 bases between. The chain's CDR3 is CASSSSPPPTDTQYF. The CDR3 nucleotides are TGCGCCAGCAGCTCGTCCCCACCGCCCACAGATACGCAGTATTTT.

This clonotype has at least ten counts. This rearrangement joins TRBV3-1 to TRBJ2-7; no definite D call. V gave up 4 bases and J gave up 3 bases, with 19 bases separating them. The germline CDR1 and CDR2 sequences are LGHDT and YNNKEL (reference sequence). The CDR3 runs to 16 residues. The CDR3, as DNA: TGTGCCAGCAGCCCCGGTGCAGGTGACGGAAACTACGAGCAGTACTTC. Protein product: CASSPGAGDGNYEQYF.

This clonotype was picked up many times. The genes are TRBV5-1 and TRBJ2-7; 8 nucleotides match TRBD2. CDR1 and CDR2 (germline): SGHRS, YFSETQ. J lost 5 bases, V lost 1 base, and 8 bases had no gene match. The length of the CDR3 is 15 residues. CDR3 loop: CASSLLGLEADEQYF. CDR3 bases: TGCGCCAGCAGCTTGCTGGGACTAGAGGCCGACGAGCAGTACTTC.

J is TRBJ2-3 and V is TRBV11-2, with TRBD1 as a possible D gene (5 bases). The CDR3 spans 15 residues. In germline, CDR1 is SGHAT, CDR2 FQNNGV. The V gene lost 2 bases and the J gene lost 3 bases, with 12 bases spanning the gap. The CDR3 spells CASSLWGRETDTQYF. The CDR3 coding sequence is TGTGCCAGCAGCTTATGGGGCCGCGAAACAGATACGCAGTATTTT.

The V and J genes are TRBV4-1 and TRBJ1-6; weak D call: TRBD1 (5 bases). Trimming stripped 3 bases from V and 11 bases from J, with 17 bases between. Looked up from germline, CDR1 is MGHRA and CDR2 is YSYEKL. This CDR3 comprises 15 residues. The CDR3 region has the DNA TGCGCCAGCAGCCAGGTAACGGGACGAGAGGCACCCCTCCACTTT. Translated, it gives CASSQVTGREAPLHF.

This clonotype showed up just a few times. This chain uses TRBV5-1 with TRBJ1-1; D is unresolved. Trimming removed 0 bases from V and 2 bases from J, with 8 bases in between. CDR3 length equals 14 residues. Germline assignment: CDR1 SGHRS and CDR2 YFSETQ. The CDR3 sequence is CASSLDDFNTEAFF. The CDR3 coding sequence is TGCGCCAGCAGCTTGGACGATTTTAACACTGAAGCTTTCTTT.

This clonotype has a count of ten or more. CDR3: CASSLDTGAVGEQYF. CDR3 nucleotides: TGCGCCAGCAGCTTGGACACGGGGGCCGTAGGCGAGCAGTACTTC. The chain combines TRBV5-1 with TRBJ2-7; D is possibly TRBD1 or TRBD2 (6 bases each). This CDR3 is built from 15 residues. Germline V gives CDR1 SGHRS, CDR2 YFSETQ. Trimming took 0 bases from V and 6 from J, leaving 16 bases between them.

With respect to this clonotype: Compared with germline, one end of the junction differs, possibly owing to a read error. The rearrangement joins TRBV5-5 to TRBJ2-1; unclear D gene. The V gene's germline CDR1 is SGHKS and CDR2 YYEKEE (reference sequence). The CDR3 runs to 15 residues. CDR3 bases: TGTGCCAGCAGTCCGCGAGGCTCCCTCTACGATGAGCAGTTCTTC. Encoded protein: CASSPRGSLYDEQFF.

Points on this clonotype: A much larger clone sits a single nucleotide away, making a read error possible. The rearrangement links TRBV4-3 to TRBJ1-2, with D possibly TRBD1 on 5 matching bases. CDR1 is LGHNA and CDR2 is YSLEER in the germline V gene. The CDR3 totals 16 residues. CDR3 protein: CASNQELGGGDYGYTF. Written as DNA, the CDR3 is TGCGCCAGCAACCAAGAATTGGGCGGGGGTGACTATGGCTACACCTTC.

This clonotype came up many times. This rearrangement joins TRBV20-1 to TRBJ1-1; TRBD1 might be the D (5 bases). CDR3 length: 13 residues. Trimming removed 7 bases at V and 8 bases at J, with 20 bases between. Germline assignment: CDR1 DFQATT and CDR2 SNEGSKA (reference sequence). CDR3 in amino acids: CSVLGHLGSEAFF. The CDR3 nucleotides read TGCAGTGTTCTCGGACATCTGGGATCCGAAGCTTTCTTT.

This clonotype showed up just a few times. The chain links TRBV19 to TRBJ2-6; D is ambiguous. The CDR3 totals 18 residues. The germline CDR1 and CDR2 sequences are LNHDA and SQIVND (reference sequence). V was clipped by 1 base and J by 4 bases, with 17 bases between them. This chain's CDR3 is CASSIGLRGLVGANVLTF. CDR3 sequence (DNA): TGTGCCAGTAGTATAGGTCTTAGAGGCCTGGTGGGGGCCAACGTCCTGACTTTC.

This clonotype was recorded once. J is TRBJ1-3 and V is TRBV7-2, with D uncertain. Germline CDR1 and CDR2: SGHTA and FQGNSA. Trimming left V 2 bases short and J 0 bases short, with 8 bases between. The CDR3 is 15 residues long. This CDR3 is CASSLRGGSGNTIYF. The CDR3 DNA follows: TGTGCCAGCAGCTTACGGGGAGGCTCTGGAAACACCATATATTTT.

This CDR3 is CASSRESGNTEAFF. CDR3 in DNA: TGCGCCAGCAGCCGAGAGTCGGGGAACACTGAAGCTTTCTTT. The V gene is TRBV4-3, the J gene TRBJ1-1; the D is unclear. V lost 4 bases and J 1 base, leaving 10 bases between the germline ends. The germline CDR1 and CDR2 sequences are LGHNA and YSLEER. This CDR3 has 14 residues.

This clonotype was seen ten or more times. The chain's CDR3 is CASSPSNGVYIQYF. Written as DNA, the CDR3 is TGTGCCAGCAGTCCCTCTAACGGGGTGTACATTCAGTACTTC. The chain has TRBV27 and TRBJ2-4; possibly TRBD2 for D (5 bases). The germline CDR1 and CDR2 sequences are MNHEY and SMNVEV (reference sequence). This CDR3 has 14 residues. Trimming pared 5 bases from V and 8 bases from J, leaving 16 bases between.

This clonotype showed up many times. The chain is built from TRBV6-2 or TRBV6-3 and TRBJ2-7; D is perhaps TRBD1 (6 bases). Germline loops: CDR1 MNHEY, CDR2 SVGEGT. The CDR3 length is 14 residues. The V and J ends lost 0 bases and 3 bases respectively, with 9 bases between them. CDR3 loop: CASSYSGAVYEQYF. The DNA of the CDR3 is TGTGCCAGCAGTTACTCGGGGGCCGTCTACGAGCAGTACTTC.

The rearrangement uses TRBV20-1 and TRBJ2-5; tentatively, D is TRBD1 or TRBD2 (6 bases each). V lost 0 bases, J lost 7 bases, and 21 bases lay in between. The germline V gene encodes CDR1 DFQATT and CDR2 SNEGSKA (reference sequence). This CDR3 has 16 amino acids. CDR3: CSARDRFGGFSGTQYF. Written as DNA, the CDR3 is TGCAGTGCTAGAGATCGGTTCGGGGGCTTCTCTGGGACCCAGTACTTC.

This clonotype was observed many times. The J gene is TRBJ2-1, the V gene TRBV5-5, with D maybe TRBD2 (5 bases). V lost 6 bases, J lost 5 bases, and 12 bases lay in between. This CDR3 is built from 13 residues. CDR1 and CDR2 (germline): SGHKS, YYEKEE (reference sequence). The CDR3, as DNA: TGTGCCAGCACCCTGTCCGGGAACAATGAGCAGTTCTTC. This codes for CASTLSGNNEQFF. The full variable domain, rest sourced from reference TRBV5-5 and TRBJ2-1, is DAGVTQSPTHLIKTRGQQVTLRCSPISGHKSVSWYQQVLGQGPQFIFQYYEKEERGRGNFPDRFSARQFPNYSSELNVNALLLGDSALYLCASTLSGNNEQFFGPGTRLTVL.